This TCR beta chain was sequenced for a study of shared clonotypes between healthy human individuals. Clones were read by immunoSEQ multiplex PCR, and TCRdb kept only the in-frame ones, dropping some. The table includes some 2,500,000 clones, 80% to 95% detected once. Material: naive CD4+ T cells from PBMCs. Subset denoted: CD45RA+ positively selected. This sequence was found in a man between 18 and 35 years old in good health. Some clones in this sample may be carry-over from other donors' samples.

CDR3 bases: TGTGCCAGCAGTCTTAAGGACACGAACACTGAAGCTTTCTTT. Its protein is CASSLKDTNTEAFF. The V gene is TRBV6-6, the J gene TRBJ1-1; possible D gene TRBD1, 5 bases. This CDR3 has 14 residues. The germline V gene has CDR1 MNHNY and CDR2 SVGAGI (reference sequence). V dropped 5 bases and J dropped 1 base, with 11 bases sitting between them.